Sequencing of this T cell receptor (beta chain) was carried out in a study of circulating CD8 cells and anti-PD-1 response in melanoma. Study-level information: Every 2 weeks, patients got 3 mg/kg nivolumab intravenously.

TCR libraries were prepared from roughly 15 ng of total RNA with the QIAseq Immune Repertoire TCR panel. TCRdb called the reads again in MiXCR, with one record for every CDR3 protein. Here the sample spans about 540 distinct CDR3 sequences, approximately 5.6% being singletons. Study findings and constraints: Only baseline and M1 samples entered the published repertoire comparisons. Under 7% of TRB clonotypes were shared between subsets at M1.

Per the germline V gene, CDR1 is SGHTA and CDR2 is FQGNSA. Trimming took 6 bases from V and 2 from J; bases not matched to a gene: 10. The CDR3 has 15 residues. Four subsets defined by PD-1 and/or TIGIT were sorted from live CD3+CD8+TCRalphabeta+ cells. Within the sample, this clonotype is large. Its antigen remains unknown. The chain is built from TRBV7-2 and TRBJ2-7; 7 bases map to TRBD1. This TCR was sampled from a human donor with melanoma. The sample here was CD8+ T cells from PBMCs, taken at baseline or after one month of anti-PD-1 therapy (not recorded which). The CDR3 DNA reads TGTGCCAGCAGTTACTCGGTGCAGGGGGCCTACGAGCAGTACTTC. It yields the protein CASSYSVQGAYEQYF.